This T cell receptor beta chain was recorded in a study of radiation and T cells in renal cell carcinoma. As for this clone: Its matching antigen is unknown.

Produced via immunoSEQ multiplex PCR; TCRdb's table is partial and in-frame only. The repertoire has 120,000 to 150,000 clones, roughly 90% of them found once; the top ten carry around a sixth. The sample's time point: blood 4 weeks post-SBRT, at nephrectomy. As to treatment: 15 Gy SBRT to primary tumor, nephrectomy 4 weeks later. Nephrectomy followed 15 Gy stereotactic body radiation by 4 weeks. Study-level results: Top tumor clonotypes rose in blood 2 weeks post-radiation, then contracted.

Looked up from germline, CDR1 is SGHDN and CDR2 is FVKESK. CDR3 length: 15 residues. Trimming cost V 2 bases and J 2 bases, with 10 bases left between them. The clonotype originates from a woman in her 50s with renal cell carcinoma. The chain has TRBV14 and TRBJ1-3; D not resolved. Here the sequenced sample was blood, taken from a patient whose treatment included radiotherapy and nephrectomy. The chain's CDR3 is CASSQLRAPGNTIYF. CDR3 in DNA: TGTGCCAGCAGCCAACTAAGGGCCCCTGGAAACACCATATATTTT.